The present TCR beta chain was sequenced within a study of CD8 T cells in ankylosing spondylitis. This CDR3 has 13 residues. V dropped 9 bases and J dropped 10; count of bases not matched to a gene: 10. This clonotype was observed at least ten times. Its antigen remains unknown. A quantitative 5'-RACE method, one with molecular barcodes, was used to make TCR beta libraries. TCRdb called the 5' RACE reads again in MiXCR, with one record for every CDR3 protein. The sample lists about 800,000 distinct CDR3 sequences, about 10% occurring once. Study results and caveats: CD8+ cells made up the disease-linked clones, which were relatively rare in peripheral blood. Seemingly characteristic of ankylosing spondylitis blood was a TCR beta motif consisting of 7 or 8 highly homologous variants. Earlier authors reported some of these motif variants in reactive arthritis synovial fluid and blood. Matched synovial fluid from ankylosing spondylitis patients was reported to be enriched for disease-linked clones.

The chain joins TRBV12-3 or TRBV12-4 to TRBJ1-1; 11 bases fit TRBD1. The source of this sequence is a male donor with ankylosing spondylitis. Sequencing input: blood, either unsorted or a sorted T cell fraction (not recorded which). The CDR3 loop is CARSTRDRGVAFF. DNA for the CDR3: TGTGCCAGGTCCACCCGGGACAGGGGGGTAGCTTTCTTT.